The clone carrying this TCR beta chain was seen a handful of times. CDR3-region Arm-PCR and iRepertoire HTBI primers produced the TCR beta libraries. One entry per CDR3 protein, called by TCRdb with MiXCR from the multiplex PCR reads. The repertoire holds under 350,000 distinct CDR3 sequences, 22% seen once, with 56% in the top ten. This CDR3 is built from 16 residues. Trimming removed 6 bases from V and 3 bases from J; junction bases left unmatched: 9. The sample belongs to a study of regulatory T cells in long-lasting Graves disease. The time point denotes: persistent/refractory GD, antithyroid drugs over 5 years with positive TRAb. Extracted PBMC RNA gave rise to the TCR library.

The sample consisted of peripheral blood mononuclear cells (PBMCs), taken when the disease was refractory, from a patient treated with antithyroid drugs. This chain uses TRBV12-3 or TRBV12-4 with TRBJ2-2; 8 nucleotides line up with TRBD1. This TCR was recovered from a female donor with Graves disease. CDR3 nucleotides: TGTGCCAGCAGGTCCGGGACAGGTGGGCACACCGGGGAGCTGTTTTTT. The encoded protein is CASRSGTGGHTGELFF.